The 13 T cell receptor beta chains presented below share a single source sample, sequenced in a study of T cell repertoires in aging, cancer and after chemotherapy. Peripheral blood genomic DNA, not sorted cells or RNA, was the template. Multiplex touch-down PCR with TRB-A/B primers amplified rearranged V-D-J TRB sequences. TCRdb re-analysed the multiplex PCR reads in MiXCR, keeping a single row per CDR3 protein. This table holds 2,500 or so distinct CDR3 sequences, about 27% found once. The sequenced sample consisted of blood. The receptor source for this set is a human donor in good health.

This clonotype was seen just once. The V and J genes are TRBV7-9 and TRBJ2-1; 9 bases match TRBD2. The CDR3 is 18 residues long. Trimming took 5 bases from V and 5 from J; bases not matched to a gene: 16. In germline, CDR1 is SEHNR, CDR2 FQNEAQ (reference sequence). CDR3 protein: CASSPRLAASGANNEQFF. The CDR3 DNA sequence: TGTGCCAGCAGCCCAAGACTAGCTGCTAGCGGGGCGAACAATGAGCAGTTCTTC.

This clonotype was seen more than once but under ten times. The chain recombines TRBV6-5 with TRBJ2-7, with D possibly called TRBD1 or TRBD2 (6 bases each). The CDR3 sequence is 17 residues long. V dropped 5 bases and J dropped 10 bases, with 30 bases sitting between them. Germline V gene data show CDR1 as MNHEY and CDR2 as SVGAGI. For the CDR3, the DNA is TGTGCCAGCAGTGATGCCACTGGGGGGCCCCCTCTGAAAGAACAGTACTTC. Translating gives CASSDATGGPPLKEQYF.

CDR3 region: CSARDLLAGDQETQYF. The CDR3 coding sequence is TGCAGTGCTAGAGACCTACTAGCGGGGGACCAAGAGACCCAGTACTTC. The chain links TRBV20-1 to TRBJ2-5, with 11 bases matching TRBD2. The CDR3 length is 16 residues. The ends lost 0 bases at V and 0 bases at J; junction bases unmatched: 3. Germline values: CDR1 DFQATT, CDR2 SNEGSKA (reference sequence).

The V gene is TRBV20-1, the J gene TRBJ1-2, with D unresolved. The V gene's germline CDR1 is DFQATT and CDR2 SNEGSKA (reference sequence). This CDR3 region has 11 residues. CDR3 sequence (DNA): TGCACCATCTGGGTTAAGGATGGCTACACCTTC. As protein: CTIWVKDGYTF.

The chain recombines TRBV6-2 or TRBV6-3 with TRBJ1-4; D ambiguous. The CDR3 is 12 amino acids. The germline V and J ends were trimmed by 5 bases and 8 bases, with 9 bases remaining between them. Germline values: CDR1 MNHEY, CDR2 SVGEGT. The CDR3 protein is CASSPRAEKLFF. CDR3 in DNA: TGTGCCAGCAGTCCACGAGCGGAAAAACTGTTTTTT.

V is TRBV20-1 and J is TRBJ2-1; 10 positions match TRBD2. The V segment lost 6 bases and the J segment 8 bases; nucleotides outside the gene matches: 7. The CDR3 runs to 13 residues. Germline V gene lookup returns CDR1 DFQATT and CDR2 SNEGSKA (reference sequence). CDR3 in amino acids: CSAQSGGADEQFF. The CDR3 DNA follows: TGCAGTGCCCAGAGCGGGGGGGCGGATGAGCAGTTCTTC.

This clonotype is classed as medium-sized. The chain combines TRBV5-1 with TRBJ1-6; D ambiguous. The CDR3 is made up of 13 amino acids. Trimming shortened V by 6 bases and J by 7 bases, and 11 bases separated the two germline ends. Germline CDR1 is SGHRS and CDR2 is YFSETQ. This chain's CDR3 is CASNEDWNSPLHF. Here the CDR3 DNA reads TGCGCCAGCAACGAGGATTGGAATTCACCCCTCCACTTT.

The chain is built from TRBV6-2 or TRBV6-3 and TRBJ2-1; 9 positions match TRBD2. Per the germline V gene, CDR1 is MNHEY and CDR2 is SVGEGT. The V segment lost 10 bases and the J segment 6 bases; nucleotides outside the gene matches: 10. The CDR3 spans 14 residues. The CDR3 region has the DNA TGTGCCACTGGGGTCGCGGGGGGGCCCAATGAGCAGTTCTTC. Translating gives CATGVAGGPNEQFF.

This clonotype has a handful of counts. The gene calls are TRBV3-2 and TRBJ2-3; the D call of TRBD2 is as the table states it, not checked on the DNA. TRBV3-2 is termed a pseudogene. The CDR3 covers 16 residues. CDR3 sequence (DNA): TGTGCCAGCAGCCTGAGGACTAGCGGGGTGGTCGATACGCAGTATTTT. It specifies CASSLRTSGVVDTQYF.

This clonotype is termed large. This sequence joins TRBV12-3 or TRBV12-4 and TRBJ1-2; D not resolved. V was cut by 3 bases and J by 1 base, with 3 bases left in between. The length of the CDR3 is 12 residues. The CDR3 is CASSFRNYGYTF. The CDR3 DNA reads TGTGCCAGCAGTTTCCGTAACTATGGCTACACCTTC.

This clonotype is medium-sized (0.01 to 0.1%). CDR3 nucleotides: TGTGCCAGCAGTCCCGCCCGTGGACTAGCGGGGGAAGAGACCCAGTACTTC. Encoded protein: CASSPARGLAGEETQYF. The chain uses TRBV28 and TRBJ2-5, with 13 positions matching TRBD2. After removal of 5 bases from V and 3 bases from J, the junction contained 9 bases not matched to a gene. The germline gives CDR1 MDHEN, CDR2 SYDVKM. The CDR3 is 17 amino acids.

Sample share makes this clonotype medium-sized. The V call is TRBV7-2, the J call TRBJ1-5; the D gene is possibly TRBD1 (5 bases). Trimming pared 5 bases from V and 7 bases from J, leaving 15 bases between. The CDR3 spans 14 residues. The germline gives CDR1 SGHTA, CDR2 FQGNSA. CDR3 protein: CASSTGSGGQPQHF. DNA for the CDR3: TGTGCCAGCAGCACAGGTTCGGGCGGACAGCCCCAGCATTTT.

Written as DNA, the CDR3 is TGTGCCTGGAAGATAGCGGGAGGTCGAGATACGCAGTATTTT. This translates into CAWKIAGGRDTQYF. The chain joins TRBV30 to TRBJ2-3, with 10 bases lining up with TRBD2. The CDR3 totals 14 residues. Germline trimming cut 4 bases from V and 5 bases from J; bases unmatched to any gene: 6. Germline CDR1 and CDR2: GTSNPN and SVGIG (reference sequence). Full variable domain (outside the CDR3, taken from reference TRBV30 and TRBJ2-3): SQTIHQWPATLVQPVGSPLSLECTVEGTSNPNLYWYRQAAGRGLQLLFYSVGIGQISSEVPQNLSASRPQDRQFILSSKKLLLSDSGFYLCAWKIAGGRDTQYFGPGTRLTVL.